This record covers a single T cell receptor (beta chain). The antigen remains undetermined. This record belongs to a study of cytomegalovirus exposure and HLA in healthy donors. The length of the CDR3 is 14 residues. Germline values: CDR1 SNHLY, CDR2 FYNNEI. V lost 9 bases and J lost 5; bases outside the gene matches: 12. Study conclusions and caveats: Available immune exposure information was restricted to CMV serostatus only. A later analysis revealed that TCR association rates differed between HLA loci, peaking at DRB1 and bottoming out at HLA-C. A later analysis appeared to link common viral pathogens to several of the most significant clusters.

PCR primers comprised 60 Vbeta and 13 Jbeta primers. In the original processing: Counted up in a later analysis, unique TCR beta chains came to about 80 million, with around 9.9 million shared. The protocol was immunoSEQ multiplex PCR, while the TCRdb copy is restricted to in-frame clones and leaves out a portion. V and J calls and clone size follow that table, whereas D and trimming were derived from the DNA. The sample records about 130,000 clones, 17% being singletons. This chain links TRBV2 with TRBJ2-5, with TRBD1 matching 7 bases. This TCR derives from a female donor in good health and CMV-seropositive. The sample consisted of PBMCs. The CDR3 loop reads CASRGLGGLETQYF. CDR3 nucleotides: TGTGCCAGTCGGGGCTTAGGGGGCTTGGAGACCCAGTACTTC.